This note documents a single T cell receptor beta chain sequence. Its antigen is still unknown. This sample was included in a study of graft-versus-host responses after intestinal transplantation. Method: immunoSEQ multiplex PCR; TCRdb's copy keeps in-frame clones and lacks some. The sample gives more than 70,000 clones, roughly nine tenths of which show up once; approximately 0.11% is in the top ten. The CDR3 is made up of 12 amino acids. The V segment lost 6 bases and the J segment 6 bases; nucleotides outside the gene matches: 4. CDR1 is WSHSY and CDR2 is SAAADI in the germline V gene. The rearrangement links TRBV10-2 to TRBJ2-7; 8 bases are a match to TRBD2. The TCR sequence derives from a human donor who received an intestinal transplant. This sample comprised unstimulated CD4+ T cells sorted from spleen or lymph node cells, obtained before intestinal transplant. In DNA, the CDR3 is TGCGCCAGCAGCGTCGCGGGGGGCGAGCAGTACTTC. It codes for CASSVAGGEQYF.